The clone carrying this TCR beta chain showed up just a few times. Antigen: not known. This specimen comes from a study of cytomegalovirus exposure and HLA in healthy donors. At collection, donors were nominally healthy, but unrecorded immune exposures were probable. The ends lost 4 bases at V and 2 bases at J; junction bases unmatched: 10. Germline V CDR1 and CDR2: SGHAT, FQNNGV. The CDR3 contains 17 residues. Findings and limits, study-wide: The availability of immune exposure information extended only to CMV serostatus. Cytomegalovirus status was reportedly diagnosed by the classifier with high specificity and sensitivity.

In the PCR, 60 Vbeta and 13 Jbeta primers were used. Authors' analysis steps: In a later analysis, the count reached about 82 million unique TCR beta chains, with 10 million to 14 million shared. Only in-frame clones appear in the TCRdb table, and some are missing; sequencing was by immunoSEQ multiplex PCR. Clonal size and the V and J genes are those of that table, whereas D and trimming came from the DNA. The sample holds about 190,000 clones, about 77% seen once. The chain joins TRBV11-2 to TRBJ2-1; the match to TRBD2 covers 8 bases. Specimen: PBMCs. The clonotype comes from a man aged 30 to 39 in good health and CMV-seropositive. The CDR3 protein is CASSSDLSGIAYNEQFF. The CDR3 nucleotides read TGTGCCAGCAGCTCGGATCTTAGCGGGATAGCCTACAATGAGCAGTTCTTC.